The TCR beta chain described here comes from a study of T cells in Graves' hyperthyroidism and ophthalmopathy. TCR beta CDR3 sequences were amplified from RNA transcripts. The HTBI primer set drove a first-round RT-PCR of the TCR CDR3. MiXCR was run by TCRdb on the multiplex PCR reads, yielding one entry per CDR3 protein. The data contain fewer than 750,000 distinct CDR3 sequences, 35% to 55% of them seen just once; the ten biggest clones take up 7.5% to 8.5%. Hyperthyroidism of Graves' type that showed no ophthalmopathy progression within 18 months was stable. Each diagnosis was grounded in clinical symptoms, serum thyroxine and TRAb, thyroid ultrasound, and orbital computed tomography. This clonotype was detected ten times or more. Trimming took 4 bases from V and 2 from J, leaving 8 bases between them. The CDR3 extends over 13 amino acids. Germline CDR1 reads MGHDK; CDR2 reads SYGVNS.

The J gene is TRBJ1-2, the V gene TRBV25-1; a weak D match, TRBD1 (5 bases). This TCR came from a woman aged 18 to 35 with Graves' hyperthyroidism. Sequencing was done on a sample of peripheral blood or thyroid tissue (not recorded which). This chain's CDR3 is CASSVTENYGYTF. The CDR3 region has the DNA TGTGCCAGCAGTGTGACAGAGAACTATGGCTACACCTTC.